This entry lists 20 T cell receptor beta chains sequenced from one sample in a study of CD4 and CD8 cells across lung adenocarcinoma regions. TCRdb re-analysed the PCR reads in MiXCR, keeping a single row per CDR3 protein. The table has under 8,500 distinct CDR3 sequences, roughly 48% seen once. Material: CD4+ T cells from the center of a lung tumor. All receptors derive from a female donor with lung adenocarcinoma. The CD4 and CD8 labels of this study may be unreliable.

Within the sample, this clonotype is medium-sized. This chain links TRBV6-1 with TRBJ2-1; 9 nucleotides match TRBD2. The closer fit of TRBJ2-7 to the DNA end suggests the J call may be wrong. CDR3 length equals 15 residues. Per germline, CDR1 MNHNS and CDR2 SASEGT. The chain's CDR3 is CASRMKTSGLYEQYF. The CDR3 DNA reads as TGTGCCAGCAGGATGAAGACTAGCGGACTCTACGAGCAGTACTTC.

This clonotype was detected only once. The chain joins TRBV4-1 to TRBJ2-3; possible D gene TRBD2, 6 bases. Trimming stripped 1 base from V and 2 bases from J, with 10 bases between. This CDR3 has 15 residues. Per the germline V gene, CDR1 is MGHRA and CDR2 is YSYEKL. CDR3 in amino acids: CASSQVGGVTDTQYF. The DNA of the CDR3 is TGCGCCAGCAGCCAAGTAGGCGGGGTCACAGATACGCAGTATTTT.

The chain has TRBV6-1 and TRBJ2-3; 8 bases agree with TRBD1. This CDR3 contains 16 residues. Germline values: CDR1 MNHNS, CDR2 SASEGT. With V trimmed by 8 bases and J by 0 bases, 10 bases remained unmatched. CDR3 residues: CASQVRGPLSTDTQYF. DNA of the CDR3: TGTGCCAGCCAAGTCAGGGGGCCACTTAGCACAGATACGCAGTATTTT.

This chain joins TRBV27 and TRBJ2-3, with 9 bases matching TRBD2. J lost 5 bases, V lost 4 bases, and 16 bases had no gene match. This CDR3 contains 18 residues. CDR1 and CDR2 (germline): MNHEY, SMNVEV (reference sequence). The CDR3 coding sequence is TGTGCCAGCAGTTCCCATTTTCTCGCGGGAGGGGTCAAAGATACGCAGTATTTT. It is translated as CASSSHFLAGGVKDTQYF.

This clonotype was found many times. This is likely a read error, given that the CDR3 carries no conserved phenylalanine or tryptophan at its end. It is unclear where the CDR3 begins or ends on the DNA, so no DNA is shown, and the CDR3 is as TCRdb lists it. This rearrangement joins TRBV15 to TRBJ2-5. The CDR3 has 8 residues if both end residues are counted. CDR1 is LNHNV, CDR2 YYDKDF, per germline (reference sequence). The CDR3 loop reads CPPAKQQL.

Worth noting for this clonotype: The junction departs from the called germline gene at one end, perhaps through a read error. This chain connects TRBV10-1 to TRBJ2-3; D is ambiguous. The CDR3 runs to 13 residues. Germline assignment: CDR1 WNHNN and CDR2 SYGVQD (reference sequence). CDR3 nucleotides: TGCGCCACCGAGCTAGAAGACAAAGATACCCAGTATTTT. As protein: CATELEDKDTQYF.

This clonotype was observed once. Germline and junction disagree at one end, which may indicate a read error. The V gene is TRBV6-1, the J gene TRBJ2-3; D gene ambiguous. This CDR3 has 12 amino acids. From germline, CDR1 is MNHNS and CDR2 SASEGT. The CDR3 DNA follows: TGTGCCAGCAGTGTCAAGGCTGATAAGCAGTATTTT. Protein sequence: CASSVKADKQYF.

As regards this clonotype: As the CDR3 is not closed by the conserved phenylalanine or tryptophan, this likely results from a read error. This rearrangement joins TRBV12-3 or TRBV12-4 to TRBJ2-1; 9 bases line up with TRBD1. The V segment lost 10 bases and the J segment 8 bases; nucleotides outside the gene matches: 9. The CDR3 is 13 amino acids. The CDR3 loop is CATSYRGRDEQFS. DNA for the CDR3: TGTGCCACCTCATACAGGGGGCGGGATGAGCAGTTCTCC.

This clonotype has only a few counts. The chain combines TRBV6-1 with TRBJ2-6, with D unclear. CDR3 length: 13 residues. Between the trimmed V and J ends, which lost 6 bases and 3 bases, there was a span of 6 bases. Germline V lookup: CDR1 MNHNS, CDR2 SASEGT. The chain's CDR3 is CASRRNGANVLTF. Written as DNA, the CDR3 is TGTGCCAGCAGGCGAAATGGGGCCAACGTCCTGACTTTC.

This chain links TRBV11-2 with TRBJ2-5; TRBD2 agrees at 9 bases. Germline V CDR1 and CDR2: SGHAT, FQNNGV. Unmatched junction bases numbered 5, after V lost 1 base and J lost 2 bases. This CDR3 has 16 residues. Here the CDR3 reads CASSLGVTSGQETQYF. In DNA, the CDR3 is TGTGCCAGCAGCTTAGGGGTGACTAGCGGACAAGAGACCCAGTACTTC.

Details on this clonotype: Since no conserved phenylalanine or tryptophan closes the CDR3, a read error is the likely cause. The CDR3 region is CASRASGGTYEQYS. The DNA for the CDR3 is TGTGCCAGCAGGGCCAGCGGGGGAACCTACGAGCAGTACTCC. J is TRBJ2-5 and V is TRBV27; 8 bases fit TRBD2. The J call is uncertain, as TRBJ2-7 better fits the DNA end. The CDR3 extends over 14 amino acids. Germline values: CDR1 MNHEY, CDR2 SMNVEV (reference sequence).

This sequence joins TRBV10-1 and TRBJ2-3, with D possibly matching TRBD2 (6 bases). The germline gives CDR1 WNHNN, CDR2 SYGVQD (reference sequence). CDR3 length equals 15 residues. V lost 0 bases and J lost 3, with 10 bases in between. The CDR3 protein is CASSESTRETDTQYF. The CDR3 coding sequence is TGCGCCAGCAGTGAGTCAACCCGGGAGACAGATACGCAGTATTTT.

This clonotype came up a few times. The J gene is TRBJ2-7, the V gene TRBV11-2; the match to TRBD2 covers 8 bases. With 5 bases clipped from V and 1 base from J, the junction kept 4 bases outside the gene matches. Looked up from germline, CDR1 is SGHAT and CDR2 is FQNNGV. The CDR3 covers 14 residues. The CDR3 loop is CASSASSGSYEQYF. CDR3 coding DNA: TGTGCCAGCAGCGCATCTAGCGGGTCCTACGAGCAGTACTTC. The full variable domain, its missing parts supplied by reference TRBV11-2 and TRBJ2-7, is EAGVAQSPRYKIIEKRQSVAFWCNPISGHATLYWYQQILGQGPKLLIQFQNNGVVDDSQLPKDRFSAERLKGVDSTLKIQPAKLEDSAVYLCASSASSGSYEQYFGPGTRLTVT.

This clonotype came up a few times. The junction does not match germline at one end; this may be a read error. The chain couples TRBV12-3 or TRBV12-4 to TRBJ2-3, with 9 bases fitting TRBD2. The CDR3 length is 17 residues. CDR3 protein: CASSLGLAGLRVETQYF. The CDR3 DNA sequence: TGTGCCAGCAGTTTAGGGCTAGCGGGATTGAGGGTAGAGACCCAGTATTTC.

CDR3 region: CASSYTGTAPNEQFF. Written as DNA, the CDR3 is TGTGCCAGCAGTTATACCGGGACAGCCCCTAATGAGCAGTTCTTC. This rearrangement joins TRBV6-5 to TRBJ2-1; TRBD1 aligns across 7 bases. Germline V CDR1 and CDR2: MNHEY, SVGAGI. This CDR3 region has 15 residues. Losses at the gene ends were 3 bases for V and 7 bases for J; bases not matched to a gene: 9.

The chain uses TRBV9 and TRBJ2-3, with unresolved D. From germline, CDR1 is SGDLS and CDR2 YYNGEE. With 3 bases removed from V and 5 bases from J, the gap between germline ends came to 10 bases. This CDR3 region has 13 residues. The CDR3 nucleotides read TGTGCCAGCAGCGCCCCGGGCGTAGATACGCAGTATTTT. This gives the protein CASSAPGVDTQYF.

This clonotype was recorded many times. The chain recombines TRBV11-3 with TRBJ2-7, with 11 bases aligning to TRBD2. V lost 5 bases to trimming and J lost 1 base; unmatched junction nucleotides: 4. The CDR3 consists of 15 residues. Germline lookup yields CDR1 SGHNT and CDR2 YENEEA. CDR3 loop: CASSTLAGGSYEQYF. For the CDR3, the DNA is TGTGCCAGCAGCACTCTAGCGGGAGGATCCTACGAGCAGTACTTC.

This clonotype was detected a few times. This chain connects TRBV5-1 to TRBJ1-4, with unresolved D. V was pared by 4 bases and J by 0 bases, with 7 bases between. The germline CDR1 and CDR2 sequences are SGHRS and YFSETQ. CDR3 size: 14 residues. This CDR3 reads CASSAGATNEKLFF. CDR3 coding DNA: TGCGCCAGCAGCGCCGGTGCAACTAATGAAAAACTGTTTTTT.

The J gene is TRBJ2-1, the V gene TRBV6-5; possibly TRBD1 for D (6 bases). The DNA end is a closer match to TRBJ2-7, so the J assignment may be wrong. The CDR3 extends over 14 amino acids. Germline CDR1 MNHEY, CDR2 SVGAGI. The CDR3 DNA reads TGTGCCAGCAGTTACTCGGGGGCCTACAATGAGCAGTACTTC. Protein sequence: CASSYSGAYNEQYF.

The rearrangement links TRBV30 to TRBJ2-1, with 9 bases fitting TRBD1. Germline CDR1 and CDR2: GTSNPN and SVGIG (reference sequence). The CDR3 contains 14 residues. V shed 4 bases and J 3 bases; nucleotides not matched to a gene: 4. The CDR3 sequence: CAWNTGGYYNEQFF. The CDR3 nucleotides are TGTGCCTGGAATACAGGGGGCTACTACAATGAGCAGTTCTTC.